This is a list of T cell receptor beta chains from one sample in a study of cytomegalovirus exposure and HLA in healthy donors. Data came from immunoSEQ multiplex PCR; TCRdb stores just in-frame clones and leaves some out. In the table there are under 250,000 clones, roughly 84% of which are singletons. The specimen sequenced was PBMCs. The receptor source for this set is a woman aged 18 to 35 in good health and CMV-seropositive. CDR3s include the opening cysteine and the closing phenylalanine or tryptophan. A D gene is named only where the DNA matches it firmly. For some rows the clone size is stated as once, few or many, or as a class when expanded; others skip it.

16	TRBV9	NA	TRBJ2-7	TRBD2	TGTGCCAGCAGCGTAGCTATAGCGGGAGGCTGGTACGAGCAGTACTTC	CASSVAIAGGWYEQYF
16	TRBV29-1	NA	TRBJ2-3	TRBD2	TGCAGCGCTAGGAGACTAGCTGGGCTGACAAAGGATACGCAGTATTTT	CSARRLAGLTKDTQYF
15	TRBV14	NA	TRBJ2-1	NA	TGTGCCAGCAGCCCCTGGAGGACCCCCTACAATGAGCAGTTCTTC	CASSPWRTPYNEQFF
15	TRBV5-4	NA	TRBJ2-4	NA	TGTGCCAGCAGCTTTCGTGGGGCTTCAAAAAACATTCAGTACTTC	CASSFRGASKNIQYF
13	TRBV30	NA	TRBJ2-1	TRBD2	TGTGCCTGGAGCCCCCGGGGGGGCAATGAGCAGTTCTTC	CAWSPRGGNEQFF
13	TRBV5-8	NA	TRBJ2-1	NA	TGTGCCAGCAGCTTGGTGCTAGCTGGGGAGCAGTTCTTC	CASSLVLAGEQFF
15	TRBV6-1	NA	TRBJ1-3	TRBD1	TGTGCCAGCAGCTCACAGGGGTTCTCTGGAAACACCATATATTTT	CASSSQGFSGNTIYF
14	TRBV30	NA	TRBJ1-4	TRBD1	TGTGCCTGGAGGTCGGGACAGGGCGACGAAAAACTGTTTTTT	CAWRSGQGDEKLFF
15	TRBV5-6	once	TRBJ1-1	NA	TGTGCCAGCAGCTTGGCCGGGCGGGGGAACACTGAAGCTTTCTTT	CASSLAGRGNTEAFF
15	TRBV2	NA	TRBJ2-5	NA	TGTGCCAGCAGTGAAGGGGGAGCTTCCCAAGAGACCCAGTACTTC	CASSEGGASQETQYF
16	TRBV5-1	NA	TRBJ2-7	TRBD2	TGCGCCAGCAGCTTGGGACGTCTAGCGGGCTCCTACGAGCAGTACTTC	CASSLGRLAGSYEQYF
16	TRBV4-1	once	TRBJ1-5	TRBD1	TGCGCCAGCAGCCAAGCTGGGACAGGGGTCGGACAGCCCCAGCATTTT	CASSQAGTGVGQPQHF
14	TRBV2	NA	TRBJ2-7	TRBD1	TGTGCCAGCAGTCGGGGAACACAGGGGGACAGGCAGTACTTC	CASSRGTQGDRQYF
12	TRBV27	few	TRBJ1-2	TRBD1	TGTGCCACTGGACAGGGGGTAGGCGGCTACACCTTC	CATGQGVGGYTF
14	TRBV5-1	NA	TRBJ2-5	TRBD2	TGCGCCAGCAGCTTCGGGAGGGACCAAGAGACCCAGTACTTC	CASSFGRDQETQYF
18	TRBV11-2	NA	TRBJ2-3	TRBD2	TGTGCCAGCAGCTTAGTCACAGTGGCAGCGGGAGGAGAAGATACGCAGTATTTT	CASSLVTVAAGGEDTQYF
20	TRBV9	NA	TRBJ2-3	TRBD2	TGTGCCAGCAGCGTAGGGGGACTAGCGGGGACCCCCCGTAGCACAGATACGCAGTATTTT	CASSVGGLAGTPRSTDTQYF
16	TRBV25-1	NA	TRBJ2-7	TRBD1	TGTGCCAGCAGTGAATCCCTGACAGGGAAGAGCTACGAGCAGTACTTC	CASSESLTGKSYEQYF
11	TRBV5-4	NA	TRBJ2-7	TRBD1	TGTGCCACAGGGGGCCTATCCGAGCAGTACTTC	CATGGLSEQYF
12	TRBV30	NA	TRBJ1-2	TRBD1	TGTGCCTGGGAGACAGGGTTAAGGGGCTACACCTTC	CAWETGLRGYTF
12	TRBV28	NA	TRBJ1-5	NA	TGTGCCAGCAGTGCACCCGTAGAGCCCCAGCATTTT	CASSAPVEPQHF
12	TRBV29-1	NA	TRBJ2-7	TRBD1	TGCAGCGTAGGACAGGGTTTCAACGAGCAGTACTTC	CSVGQGFNEQYF
16	TRBV2	few	TRBJ2-7	TRBD1	TGTGCCAGCAGTGAATATTCCCTAGGACAGGGGTACGAGCAGTACTTC	CASSEYSLGQGYEQYF
13	TRBV9	NA	TRBJ1-1	NA	TGTGCCAGCAGCACGACATCGAACACTGAAGCTTTCTTT	CASSTTSNTEAFF
15	TRBV28	NA	TRBJ2-7	TRBD1	TGTGCCAGCAGTCAAACAGGGGCTGTAGCCTACGAGCAGTACTTC	CASSQTGAVAYEQYF
13	TRBV5-1	NA	TRBJ2-7	NA	TGCGCCAGCAGCCTGGACAGAATTTACGAGCAGTACTTC	CASSLDRIYEQYF
13	TRBV30	NA	TRBJ1-1	NA	TGTGCCTGGGTAAAGGGGTCCCCCACTGAAGCTTTCTTT	CAWVKGSPTEAFF
13	TRBV9	NA	TRBJ2-1	NA	TGTGCCAGCAGCGTAGGTCAGTACAATGAGCAGTTCTTC	CASSVGQYNEQFF
14	TRBV7-8	NA	TRBJ1-1	NA	TGTGCCAGCAGCTTGGAAAGGGGAAGAACTGAAGCTTTCTTT	CASSLERGRTEAFF
14	TRBV10-3	few	TRBJ2-1	NA	TGTGCCATCAGTGGGCTGTCGTTGAACAATGAGCAGTTCTTC	CAISGLSLNNEQFF
14	TRBV18	NA	TRBJ2-2	NA	TGTGCCAGCTCACACACTACGAACACCGGGGAGCTGTTTTTT	CASSHTTNTGELFF
16	TRBV7-9	NA	TRBJ2-3	NA	TGTGCCAGCAGCTTATTGAGGGGGAGGGCCCCAGATACGCAGTATTTT	CASSLLRGRAPDTQYF
11	TRBV6-1	NA	TRBJ2-1	NA	TGTGCCAGCAGTGATATGAATGAGCAGTTCTTC	CASSDMNEQFF
13	TRBV5-4	NA	TRBJ2-7	NA	TGTGCCAGCAGCTTGGCTTCGGGCTACGAGCAGTACTTC	CASSLASGYEQYF
15	TRBV4-2	NA	TRBJ2-7	NA	TGTGCCAGCAGCTCAGGTCCCGCGGGGACCTACGAGCAGTACTTC	CASSSGPAGTYEQYF
14	TRBV9	once	TRBJ2-1	TRBD2	TGTGCCAGCAGCGTCCTAGCGGGTGTCAATGAGCAGTTCTTC	CASSVLAGVNEQFF
15	TRBV13	NA	TRBJ2-7	TRBD2	TGTGCCAGCAGCCACGGACTAGCGGGAGGATACGAGCAGTACTTC	CASSHGLAGGYEQYF
14	TRBV15	NA	TRBJ2-1	NA	TGTGCCACCAGCAGAGATCGGACAGTAAATGAGCAGTTCTTC	CATSRDRTVNEQFF
15	TRBV5-8	NA	TRBJ1-2	NA	TGTGCCAGCAGCCCAGCCTATACCTCTAGCTATGGCTACACCTTC	CASSPAYTSSYGYTF
13	TRBV9	NA	TRBJ2-1	TRBD2	TGTGCCAGCAGCGCGTCGGGACTAGCGCGGCAGTTCTTC	CASSASGLARQFF
16	TRBV9	NA	TRBJ1-2	NA	TGTGCCAGCAGCGCCGGCCCCCCACAGTCGACCTATGGCTACACCTTC	CASSAGPPQSTYGYTF
18	TRBV28	NA	TRBJ2-6	NA	TGTGCCAGCAGCCCCGACAGGCCGTTCAAGGCTGGGGCCAACGTCCTGACTTTC	CASSPDRPFKAGANVLTF
17	TRBV27	NA	TRBJ1-5	TRBD1	TGTGCCAGCAGTTTAAGGGGACAGGGTTATAGCAATCAGCCCCAGCATTTT	CASSLRGQGYSNQPQHF
12	TRBV16	NA	TRBJ2-1	NA	TGTGCCAGCAGCATCACAGGGATTGAGCAGTTCTTC	CASSITGIEQFF
13	TRBV4-1	NA	TRBJ2-1	NA	TGCGCCAGCAGCCATGGACTCGGCAATGAGCAGTTCTTC	CASSHGLGNEQFF
17	TRBV11-1	NA	TRBJ1-1	NA	TGTGCCAGCAGCCCTGGGCCCCTCCCTCGACCCAACACTGAAGCTTTCTTT	CASSPGPLPRPNTEAFF
15	TRBV7-9	once	TRBJ1-1	TRBD1	TGTGCCAGCAGCGGCCGCAGGGGGCTGGGCACTGAAGCTTTCTTT	CASSGRRGLGTEAFF
16	TRBV6-5	NA	TRBJ2-1	TRBD1	TGTGCCAGCAGTTACGGTCTGGGACAGGAGTACAATGAGCAGTTCTTC	CASSYGLGQEYNEQFF
15	TRBV7-8	NA	TRBJ1-5	NA	TGTGCCAGCAGCTTAGGAGGTTATAGCAATCAGCCCCAGCATTTT	CASSLGGYSNQPQHF
13	TRBV6-5	NA	TRBJ2-7	TRBD2	TGTGCCAGCAGCCCACTAGCGGGAGACGAGCAGTACTTC	CASSPLAGDEQYF
11	TRBV6-5	NA	TRBJ2-1	NA	TGTGCCACCCTAGATACCAATGAGCAGTTCTTC	CATLDTNEQFF
14	TRBV9	NA	TRBJ1-5	TRBD1	TGTGCCAGGGCGGGACAGGGCCCTAATCAGCCCCAGCATTTT	CARAGQGPNQPQHF
15	TRBV9	NA	TRBJ2-7	TRBD1	TGTGCCAGCAGCGAAGGGACAGGTAGCTCCTACGAGCAGTACTTC	CASSEGTGSSYEQYF
16	TRBV5-1	NA	TRBJ1-4	TRBD1	TGCGCCAGCAGCTCCGAGACCCAGGGGGGAGTTGAAAAACTGTTTTTT	CASSSETQGGVEKLFF
14	TRBV9	NA	TRBJ2-7	TRBD1	TGTGCCAGCAGCGACGGGACAGGCCCCTACGAGCAGTACTTC	CASSDGTGPYEQYF